What follows are 9 T cell receptor beta chains derived from one specimen sequenced in a study of radiation and T cells in renal cell carcinoma. The time point: blood 4 weeks post-SBRT, at nephrectomy. Described treatment: 15 Gy SBRT to primary tumor, nephrectomy 4 weeks later. Sequencing was performed with immunoSEQ multiplex PCR; in TCRdb, only in-frame clones are kept and a portion is missing. The sample consists of around 64,000 clones, 60% to 85% of them appearing once. This material consisted of blood, taken from a patient whose treatment included radiotherapy and nephrectomy. The source is a man between 60 and 70 years old with renal cell carcinoma.

The chain links TRBV11-2 to TRBJ2-3; the match to TRBD2 covers 10 bases. Germline V lookup: CDR1 SGHAT, CDR2 FQNNGV. V was pared by 3 bases and J by 4 bases, with 10 bases of the junction left unmatched. The CDR3 is made up of 17 amino acids. Written as DNA, the CDR3 is TGTGCCAGCAGCTTTAGCGGGGGGAGGGCTGCCGCAGATACGCAGTATTTT. Its protein product is CASSFSGGRAAADTQYF.

The chain recombines TRBV5-4 with TRBJ2-3, with 9 bases that match TRBD2. Germline V CDR1 and CDR2: SGHNT, YYREEE (reference sequence). The CDR3 sequence is 16 residues long. J was trimmed by 0 bases and V by 0 bases; bases with no gene match: 2. Here the CDR3 DNA reads TGTGCCAGCAGCTTGGAGGCGGGAGGGAGCACAGATACGCAGTATTTT. Amino acid sequence: CASSLEAGGSTDTQYF.

This chain uses TRBV7-6 with TRBJ2-5, with TRBD2 matching over 9 bases. V shed 5 bases, J shed 4 bases, and the junction held 8 bases outside the gene matches. There are 15 residues in the CDR3. CDR1 is SGHVS, CDR2 FNYEAQ, per germline. The CDR3 here is CASSPLREGGETQYF. The CDR3 DNA is TGTGCCAGCAGCCCGTTGCGGGAGGGCGGAGAGACCCAGTACTTC.

This chain uses TRBV9 with TRBJ2-1; D not resolved. This CDR3 comprises 16 residues. The germline gives CDR1 SGDLS, CDR2 YYNGEE. Trimming took 0 bases from V and 1 from J, leaving 11 bases between them. The chain's CDR3 is CASSVGQPPSYNEQFF. CDR3 bases: TGTGCCAGCAGCGTAGGTCAGCCCCCTTCCTACAATGAGCAGTTCTTC.

The gene calls are TRBV30 and TRBJ1-4; D is perhaps TRBD1 (6 bases). The germline V gene encodes CDR1 GTSNPN and CDR2 SVGIG (reference sequence). The CDR3 has 15 amino acids. Trimming removed 4 bases from V and 1 base from J, with 13 bases in between. The CDR3 here is CAWTTGGRTNEKLFF. The CDR3 bases are TGTGCCTGGACAACCGGGGGCAGAACTAATGAAAAACTGTTTTTT.

V gene TRBV11-3 combines with J gene TRBJ2-3; no firm D call. Deletions cut 3 bases from V and 2 bases from J, with 6 bases between. The CDR3 sequence is 13 residues long. CDR1 and CDR2 from the germline V gene are SGHNT and YENEEA. This CDR3 reads CASSFGYTDTQYF. In DNA, the CDR3 is TGTGCCAGCAGCTTCGGTTACACAGATACGCAGTATTTT.

This sequence joins TRBV30 and TRBJ1-2; 11 nucleotides agree with TRBD1. The CDR3 spans 14 residues. CDR1 is GTSNPN and CDR2 is SVGIG in the germline V gene (reference sequence). V gave up 1 base and J gave up 4 bases; unmatched junction bases: 2. CDR3 DNA sequence: TGTGCCTGGAGTGGGGACAGGGGGTCCTATGGCTACACCTTC. Translating gives CAWSGDRGSYGYTF. Full variable domain (missing parts from reference TRBV30 and TRBJ1-2): SQTIHQWPATLVQPVGSPLSLECTVEGTSNPNLYWYRQAAGRGLQLLFYSVGIGQISSEVPQNLSASRPQDRQFILSSKKLLLSDSGFYLCAWSGDRGSYGYTFGSGTRLTVV.

The chain carries TRBV6-5 and TRBJ2-5; D could derive from TRBD1 or TRBD2 (5 bases each). Trimming took off 7 bases at V and 4 bases at J, with 7 bases between the two ends. Germline V gives CDR1 MNHEY, CDR2 SVGAGI. CDR3 length: 11 residues. CDR3 DNA: TGTGCCAGCACGGGGCTAGAGACCCAGTACTTC. Translation gives CASTGLETQYF.

The V gene is TRBV19, the J gene TRBJ2-1, with 12 bases fitting TRBD2. The CDR3 spans 15 residues. The trim removed 3 bases at V and 9 bases at J, leaving 6 bases unmatched. Per germline, CDR1 LNHDA and CDR2 SQIVND (reference sequence). CDR3 loop: CASSIGLAGGTEQFF. CDR3 nucleotide sequence: TGTGCCAGTAGTATTGGTCTAGCGGGGGGGACTGAGCAGTTCTTC.